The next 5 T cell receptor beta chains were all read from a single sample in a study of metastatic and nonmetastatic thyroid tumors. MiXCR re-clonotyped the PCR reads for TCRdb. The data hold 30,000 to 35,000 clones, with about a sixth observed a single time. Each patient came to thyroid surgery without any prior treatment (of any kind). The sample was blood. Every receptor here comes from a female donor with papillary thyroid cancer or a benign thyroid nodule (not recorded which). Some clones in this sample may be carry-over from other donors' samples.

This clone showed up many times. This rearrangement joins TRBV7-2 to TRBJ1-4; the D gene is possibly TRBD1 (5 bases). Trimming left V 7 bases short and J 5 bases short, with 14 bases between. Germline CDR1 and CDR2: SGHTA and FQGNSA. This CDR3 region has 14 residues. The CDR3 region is CASNLGGGNEKLFF. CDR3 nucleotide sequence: TGTGCCAGCAACCTCGGCGGGGGAAATGAAAAACTGTTTTTT.

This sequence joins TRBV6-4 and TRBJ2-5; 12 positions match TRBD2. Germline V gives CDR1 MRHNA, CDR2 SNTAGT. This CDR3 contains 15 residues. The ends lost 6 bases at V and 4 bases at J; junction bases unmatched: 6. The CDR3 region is CASSETSGSSETQYF. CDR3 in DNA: TGTGCCAGCAGCGAGACTAGCGGGAGTTCAGAGACCCAGTACTTC.

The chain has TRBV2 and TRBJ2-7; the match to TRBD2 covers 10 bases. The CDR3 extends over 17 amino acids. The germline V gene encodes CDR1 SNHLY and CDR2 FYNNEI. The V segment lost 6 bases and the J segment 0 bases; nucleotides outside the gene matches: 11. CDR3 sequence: CASRERSLAGDSYEQYF. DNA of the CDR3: TGTGCCAGCAGAGAAAGGTCGCTAGCGGGGGACTCCTACGAGCAGTACTTC.

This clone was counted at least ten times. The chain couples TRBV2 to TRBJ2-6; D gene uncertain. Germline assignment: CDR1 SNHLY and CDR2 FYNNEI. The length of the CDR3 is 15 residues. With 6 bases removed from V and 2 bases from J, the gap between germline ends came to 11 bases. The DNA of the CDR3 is TGTGCCAGCAGCGAAAATCCCCCTGGGGCCAACGTCCTGACTTTC. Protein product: CASSENPPGANVLTF.

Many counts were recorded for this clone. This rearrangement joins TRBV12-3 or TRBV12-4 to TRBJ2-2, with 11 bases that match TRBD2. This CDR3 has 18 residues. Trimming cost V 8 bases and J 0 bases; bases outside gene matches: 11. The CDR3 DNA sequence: TGTGCCAGCGCCCGATTAGCGGGAGGGACCCCGAACACCGGGGAGCTGTTTTTT. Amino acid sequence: CASARLAGGTPNTGELFF.